This T cell receptor beta chain was sequenced for a study of shared clonotypes between healthy human individuals. Repertoires were generated with immunoSEQ multiplex PCR, while TCRdb's copy carries only in-frame clones and drops some. This sample carries 2,500,000 or so clones, approximately 94% of them seen once, and the ten largest clones take around 0.14%. This CDR3 comprises 15 residues. Trimming stripped 4 bases from V and 1 base from J, with 12 bases between. The germline V gene has CDR1 SGDLS and CDR2 YYNGEE. Material for sequencing was naive CD4+ T cells sorted from blood. Subset: CD45RA+ positively selected. This receptor was identified in a young man in good health. This chain joins TRBV9 and TRBJ1-5; tentatively, D is TRBD1 (6 bases). The CDR3, as DNA: TGTGCCAGCAGCCCAACGGGGGCCAGCAATCAGCCCCAGCATTTT. As protein: CASSPTGASNQPQHF.